Given below is one T cell receptor beta chain in context. This entry belongs to a study of blood T cell repertoires in COVID-19. About the study: Sites across the United States, Italy and Spain contributed samples from acute and convalescent COVID-19. The cDNA or gDNA used as material had been derived from T cells, B-cell-depleted T cells, or PBMCs.

Grouping used clinical history reported by participants in a survey and questionnaire. This CDR3 spans 12 amino acids. V was cut by 4 bases and J by 8 bases, with 11 bases left in between. Study processing details: Amplification of reference gene primers provided the estimated nucleated cell counts. The assay was immunoSEQ multiplex PCR, and TCRdb's table has in-frame clones only and misses some. V and J calls and clone size are given by that table; D and trimming were obtained from the DNA. The sample has 300,000 to 500,000 clones, around 90% seen once. The sequenced material came from PBMCs or T cells enriched from blood (not recorded which). The source is a woman in her forties with acute COVID-19. The chain has TRBV12-3 or TRBV12-4 and TRBJ1-2; D is perhaps TRBD1 (6 bases). The CDR3 DNA is TGTGCCAGCAGTTACAGGGTTGGGGGCTACACCTTC. Its protein product is CASSYRVGGYTF.